This T cell receptor (beta chain) was found in a study of PD-1 blockade in classical Hodgkin lymphoma (dated by TCRdb to about 2020). Concerning the study at large: Nivolumab dosing was 3 mg/kg intravenously every 2 weeks, continuing until either disease progression or unacceptable toxicity. To define a peripheral blood immune signature of response to PD-1 blockade in classical Hodgkin lymphoma, the study combined TCR beta sequencing with CyTOF. Paper-wide results and their limitations: Baseline TCR diversity was reported to be lower in newly diagnosed patients than in healthy donors, and even lower in relapsed/refractory patients. Lower diversity was seen in patients whose nivolumab began less than 1 year after ASCT, and these patients were left out of later analyses so that immune reconstitution would not confound the results. CD4+ but not CD8+ TCR diversity rose significantly by C4D1 (p=0.0027 vs p=0.16), most apparent in complete responders (p=0.02). The study was restricted to a single clinical trial cohort, and the causes of repertoire differences, possibly disease activity or prior therapy, were left undefined. Baseline diversity similar to that of newly diagnosed patients was observed in trial patients achieving complete response, whereas significantly lower diversity was observed in partial responders and progressors.

Genomic DNA was extracted with the Qiagen DNeasy kit from unsorted PBMCs and from negatively selected CD4+ and CD8+ fractions. TCR beta CDR3 regions were amplified by immunoSEQ multiplex PCR using primers annealing to V and J segments. Amplification bias was minimized using a synthetic immune receptor repertoire, and residual bias was removed computationally after sequencing. Turning to the authors' computational methods: Repertoire diversity was quantified as the Shannon entropy index using custom Python scripts. Unsorted, CD4+ and CD8+ repertoires were analyzed separately, except for combined analyses in which CD4+ and CD8+ sequences were merged in silico. A clone was considered expanded if an increase in frequency of at least 2-fold after treatment relative to C1D1 was found, and a pseudocount of 0.5 was applied to clones undetected at baseline. Clones with 0 or 1 copy at C1D1 were defined as singleton clones, while clones with 2 or more copies were defined as non-singleton clones. Clones expanded in unsorted samples were labelled as CD4+, CD8+ or unknown by matching protein sequences in sorted samples from the same patient. Wilcoxon tests were applied to paired samples to test diversity changes from C1D1 to C4D1. TCRdb provides this immuneACCESS table in a form limited to in-frame rearrangements. Some clones are lacking; in checked studies, under half of them reflect an unresolved V gene, and why the rest are absent is not known. V, J and clone size are those of that table, while D and trimming were read from the DNA. This sample lists some 95,000 clones; roughly 89% were detected once. The ten largest clones take up around 10% of the sample.

Via the germline V gene, CDR1 is MDHEN and CDR2 SYDVKM. CDR3 length: 13 amino acids, cysteine to phenylalanine. Only the CDR3 DNA stays, 39 bases, in frame from base 1. V is shortened by 6 bases, J by 0 bases, and the region joining them spans 9 bases. The sample's time point label, decoded: cycle 2 day 1 (C2D1) of nivolumab. All trial patients had relapsed after autologous stem cell transplantation, with cohorts A, B and C differing in prior brentuximab vedotin exposure. The trial cohort included some 53 patients with relapsed/refractory classical Hodgkin lymphoma, and each patient had a best overall response of complete response, partial response or progressive disease. Single-agent nivolumab was administered to trial patients in the multi-cohort phase II CheckMate 205 trial. An independent review committee assessed best overall response by applying the 2007 International Working Group response criteria. Trial PBMCs were collected immediately before nivolumab initiation (C1D1) and during therapy at cycle 2 day 1 and cycle 4 day 1. After peripheral blood was drawn into 8 mL Vacutainer Cell Preparation Tubes, PBMCs were isolated by centrifugation and then cryopreserved.

On this clone: The antigen it binds to is not known. No base quality information exists; no much larger clone differs at one position.

The clonotype comes from a human donor with classical Hodgkin lymphoma. Specimen: peripheral blood mononuclear cells (PBMCs), collected before the second cycle of nivolumab. The rearrangement joined TRBV28 to TRBJ2-7; no D segment can be confidently identified. The CDR3 in this case is CASRQISSYEQYF. The nucleotides read TGTGCCAGCAGGCAGATAAGCTCCTACGAGCAGTACTTC.